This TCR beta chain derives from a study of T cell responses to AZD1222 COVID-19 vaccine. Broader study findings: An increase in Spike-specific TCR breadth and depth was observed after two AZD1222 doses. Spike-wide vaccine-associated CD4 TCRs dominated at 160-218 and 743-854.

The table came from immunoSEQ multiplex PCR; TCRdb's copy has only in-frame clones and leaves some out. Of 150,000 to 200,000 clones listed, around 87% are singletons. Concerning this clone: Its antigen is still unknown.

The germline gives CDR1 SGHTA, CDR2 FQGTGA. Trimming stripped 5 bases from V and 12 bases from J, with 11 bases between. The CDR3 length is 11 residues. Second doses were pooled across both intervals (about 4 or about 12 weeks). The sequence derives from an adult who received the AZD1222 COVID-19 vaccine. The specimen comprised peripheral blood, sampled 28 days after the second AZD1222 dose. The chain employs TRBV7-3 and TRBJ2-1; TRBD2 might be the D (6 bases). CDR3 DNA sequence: TGTGCCAGCAGCGCGGGGTCCGGGCAGTTCTTC. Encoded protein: CASSAGSGQFF.